This T cell receptor (beta chain) is from a study of cytomegalovirus exposure and HLA in healthy donors. Overall study context: Most donors, 70% to 85% of approximately 400 genotyped, fell in the Caucasian-associated ancestry cluster.

To note about this clone: No antigen is known for it.

Study-level findings and limits: According to an earlier analysis, most TCR beta V segments yielded productive rearrangements about 87% or about 30% of the time.

The CDR3 contains 15 residues. In germline, CDR1 is LNHDA, CDR2 SQIVND (reference sequence). The V gene end was trimmed by 2 bases and the J gene end by 3 bases; junction bases not matched to a gene: 4. 13 Jbeta primers and 60 Vbeta primers were used for the PCR. Assay used: immunoSEQ multiplex PCR; TCRdb lists only in-frame clones, some missing. The sample yields around 250,000 clones, 70% to 90% seen once. The chain couples TRBV19 to TRBJ1-2; TRBD1 agrees at 9 bases. The clonotype was recovered from a woman in her sixties or seventies in good health and CMV-seropositive. The sample was PBMCs. CDR3 sequence: CASSIIRDRDYGYTF. The CDR3 DNA follows: TGTGCCAGTAGTATAATCCGGGACAGGGACTATGGCTACACCTTC. Combining the CDR3 with reference TRBV19 and TRBJ1-2 gives the whole variable domain DGGITQSPKYLFRKEGQNVTLSCEQNLNHDAMYWYRQDPGQGLRLIYYSQIVNDFQKGDIAEGYSVSREKKESFPLTVTSAQKNPTAFYLCASSIIRDRDYGYTFGSGTRLTVV.